The 8 T cell receptor beta chains below were found in one sample sequenced in a study of TIL therapy for anti-PD-1-resistant metastatic lung cancer. Time point noted: pre-treatment sample, taken before nivolumab and TIL therapy. The immunoSEQ assay was v3. Profiling relied on immunoSEQ multiplex PCR, and the TCRdb table lists in-frame clones only, not all of them. The top ten clones hold 1.5% to 2% of a sample with tens of thousands of clones, roughly 70% of them seen once. The specimen comprised blood, sampled at baseline. The receptors stem from a person aged 25 to 80 with non-small cell lung cancer.

The CDR3 reads CASSYEGGRNEQFF. The CDR3 DNA follows: TGTGCCAGCAGTTACGAGGGAGGGCGGAATGAGCAGTTCTTC. The rearrangement links TRBV6-5 to TRBJ2-1, with 7 bases aligning to TRBD2. Germline V gene sequence: CDR1 MNHEY, CDR2 SVGAGI. The CDR3 spans 14 residues. Trimming at V came to 2 bases and at J to 7 bases, leaving 5 bases not matched to a gene.

V usage is TRBV27 and J usage is TRBJ2-7; 11 bases align to TRBD1. After removal of 7 bases from V and 3 bases from J, the junction contained 5 bases not matched to a gene. Germline V gene sequence: CDR1 MNHEY, CDR2 SMNVEV (reference sequence). The CDR3 is 14 amino acids. The CDR3 sequence is CASKTGTGGYEQYF. CDR3 sequence (DNA): TGTGCCAGCAAAACTGGGACAGGGGGCTACGAGCAGTACTTC.

This clone is a singleton in its sample. The chain recombines TRBV2 with TRBJ1-2; 7 bases agree with TRBD1. Per germline, CDR1 SNHLY and CDR2 FYNNEI. The CDR3 extends over 15 amino acids. V was clipped by 7 bases and J by 5 bases; unmatched bases: 13. The CDR3 DNA reads TGTGCCAGCATGGACAGGCGATCCCAATCTTATGGCTACACCTTC. Residues: CASMDRRSQSYGYTF. Looking up the rest from reference TRBV2 and TRBJ1-2 gives the full variable domain: EPEVTQTPSHQVTQMGQEVILRCVPISNHLYFYWYRQILGQKVEFLVSFYNNEISEKSEIFDDQFSVERPDGSNFTLKIRSTKLEDSAMYFCASMDRRSQSYGYTFGSGTRLTVV.

The count of this clone is one. The V gene is TRBV11-2, the J gene TRBJ2-1; 7 nucleotides align to TRBD2. Losses at the gene ends were 0 bases for V and 11 bases for J; bases not matched to a gene: 7. The germline V gene has CDR1 SGHAT and CDR2 FQNNGV. The CDR3 length is 14 residues. This CDR3 reads CASSLDQGGLKQFF. For the CDR3, the DNA is TGTGCCAGCAGCTTAGATCAGGGAGGGTTGAAGCAGTTCTTC.

This clone was seen a few times. The rearrangement uses TRBV27 and TRBJ2-7; D gene ambiguous. This CDR3 comprises 13 residues. With 3 bases removed from V and 7 bases from J, the gap between germline ends came to 13 bases. The germline CDR1 and CDR2 sequences are MNHEY and SMNVEV (reference sequence). The CDR3 reads CASSFDGPREQYF. The CDR3 coding sequence is TGTGCCAGCAGTTTTGATGGGCCCCGTGAGCAGTACTTC.

As for this clone: At the DNA level, this CDR3 is encoded by other sequences in the same sample as well. The chain carries TRBV7-9 and TRBJ1-2; D is perhaps TRBD1 (6 bases). The CDR3 extends over 13 amino acids. Germline V gives CDR1 SEHNR, CDR2 FQNEAQ (reference sequence). Deletions cut 5 bases from V and 6 bases from J, with 13 bases between. DNA of the CDR3: TGTGCCAGCAGCCCGGGACAACGTCATGGCTACACCTTC. Encoded protein: CASSPGQRHGYTF.

The rearrangement joins TRBV6-5 to TRBJ1-1; the D gene is possibly TRBD1 (5 bases). Germline loops: CDR1 MNHEY, CDR2 SVGAGI. V was pared by 0 bases and J by 2 bases, with 13 bases between. This CDR3 is 16 amino acids long. The CDR3 loop is CASSYSSQGGNTEAFF. In nucleotides, the CDR3 is TGTGCCAGCAGTTACTCGTCCCAGGGCGGAAACACTGAAGCTTTCTTT.

This clone has only a few counts. V is TRBV2 and J is TRBJ2-2; possible D gene TRBD2, 6 bases. The CDR3 is made up of 15 amino acids. Trimming shortened V by 8 bases and J by 5 bases, and 18 bases separated the two germline ends. CDR1 is SNHLY and CDR2 is FYNNEI in the germline V gene. As DNA, the CDR3 is TGTGCCAGCCGAGACCGCGGGGCCGGGACCGGGGAGCTGTTTTTT. Amino acids: CASRDRGAGTGELFF.